The present entry profiles one T cell receptor (beta chain) with its context. Its antigen is as yet unknown. This specimen comes from a study of identifying expanded T cells in peripheral blood. Sequenced by immunoSEQ multiplex PCR; TCRdb stores in-frame clones only, minus some. The sample holds roughly 92,000 clones; 88% are singletons and the top ten take around a fifth. Healthy donors had no documented immune events, such as infections, while sampled. Study-level points and caveats: Differentially abundant clones: roughly 1.2 between replicates, about 15 at around 15 days, less than 20 at four. Clone count variance between roughly 2-week samples rose with total template count.

This clonotype was sampled from a person aged 18-69 years in good health. The sequencing input was blood.

The CDR3, as DNA: TGTGCCAGCAGTTCGGGGGACAGACGAGAGACCCAGTACTTC. Translation: CASSSGDRRETQYF. The J gene is TRBJ2-5, the V gene TRBV28; D might be TRBD1 (7 bases). V lost 4 bases, J lost 4 bases, and 13 bases lay in between. The CDR3 runs 14 residues. CDR1 and CDR2 from the germline V gene are MDHEN and SYDVKM.